The 27 T cell receptor beta chains in this list originate from one sample, sequenced in a study of blood T cells in healthy people across ages. The second PCR ran about 6 to 12 cycles with a sample-barcoded 5' primer and J-beta primers. TCRdb reanalysed the 5' RACE reads using MiXCR and keeps one entry per CDR3 protein. In the table there are 2 million or so distinct CDR3 sequences, roughly 49% of which are singletons. Sequenced sample: blood. The origin of the receptors is a woman aged 40 to 50 in good health.

The chain links TRBV7-2 to TRBJ1-2, with D tentatively TRBD1 (5 bases). Trimming pared 2 bases from V and 4 bases from J, leaving 11 bases between. This CDR3 is built from 14 residues. Germline CDR1 reads SGHTA; CDR2 reads FQGNSA. The chain's CDR3 is CASSLWGGIYGYTF. CDR3 coding DNA: TGTGCCAGCAGCTTATGGGGGGGAATCTATGGCTACACCTTC.

The V call is TRBV7-2, the J call TRBJ2-3, with D hard to call. This CDR3 contains 12 residues. CDR1 is SGHTA, CDR2 FQGNSA, per germline. V shed 10 bases and J shed 2 bases, with 10 bases lying between them. CDR3 in amino acids: CANGPFTDTQYF. In DNA form, the CDR3 reads TGTGCCAATGGGCCCTTCACAGATACGCAGTATTTT.

The V gene is TRBV6-2 or TRBV6-3, the J gene TRBJ2-1; D is unclear. This CDR3 is built from 12 residues. Germline V lookup: CDR1 MNHEY, CDR2 SVGEGT. The germline V and J ends were trimmed by 7 bases and 7 bases, with 11 bases remaining between them. The CDR3 bases are TGTGCCAGCACCGGCTTCCGGAATGAGCAGTTCTTC. This gives the protein CASTGFRNEQFF.

J is TRBJ1-6 and V is TRBV27, with D unclear. The CDR3 is made up of 14 amino acids. V was shortened by 3 bases and J by 4 bases, with 7 bases between the two germline ends. The V gene's germline CDR1 is MNHEY and CDR2 SMNVEV (reference sequence). Here the CDR3 reads CASSFSGYNSPLHF. The CDR3 coding sequence is TGTGCCAGCAGTTTCTCAGGTTATAATTCACCCCTCCACTTT.

The rearrangement links TRBV5-1 to TRBJ2-7; 9 nucleotides line up with TRBD2. With V trimmed by 2 bases and J by 3 bases, 6 bases remained unmatched. The germline gives CDR1 SGHRS, CDR2 YFSETQ. This CDR3 is built from 15 residues. The CDR3: CASSLSSGANYEQYF. DNA for the CDR3: TGCGCCAGCAGCTTATCTAGCGGGGCCAACTACGAGCAGTACTTC.

The CDR3 reads CASSSGQHRDTQYF. In nucleotides, the CDR3 is TGTGCCAGCAGCTCGGGACAGCACAGAGATACGCAGTATTTT. The chain joins TRBV7-2 to TRBJ2-3; TRBD1 agrees at 7 bases. The CDR3 extends over 14 amino acids. Trimming cost V 4 bases and J 5 bases; bases outside gene matches: 6. Germline assignment: CDR1 SGHTA and CDR2 FQGNSA.

The rearrangement links TRBV12-5 to TRBJ2-7; D is unresolved. The CDR3 sequence is 16 residues long. The germline V gene has CDR1 LGHNT and CDR2 FRNRAP. V shed 2 bases and J shed 3 bases, with 17 bases lying between them. CDR3: CASGLLGFYTLYEQYF. DNA for the CDR3: TGTGCTAGTGGTTTGTTAGGCTTCTATACCCTCTACGAGCAGTACTTC.

This clonotype was counted a few times. V is TRBV28 and J is TRBJ2-5; D gene unclear. Looked up from germline, CDR1 is MDHEN and CDR2 is SYDVKM. The CDR3 contains 11 residues. V was shortened by 7 bases and J by 12 bases, with 15 bases between the two germline ends. Written as DNA, the CDR3 is TGTGCCAGCACCGACAAGAGGATGGAGTACTTC. Translating it yields CASTDKRMEYF.

V is TRBV20-1 and J is TRBJ2-6, with 9 nucleotides matching TRBD2. The CDR3 has 17 amino acids. Trimming removed 1 base from V and 0 bases from J; junction bases left unmatched: 4. CDR1 is DFQATT, CDR2 SNEGSKA, per germline (reference sequence). CDR3: CSARGGSGGSGANVLTF. For the CDR3, the DNA is TGCAGTGCTAGAGGGGGTAGCGGGGGCTCTGGGGCCAACGTCCTGACTTTC.

The rearrangement uses TRBV12-3 or TRBV12-4 and TRBJ1-2, with a tentative D call TRBD1 (5 bases). Trimming took 8 bases from V and 4 from J, leaving 20 bases between them. This CDR3 has 15 amino acids. CDR3 residues: CASGEAGKRFYGYTF. The CDR3 DNA is TGTGCCAGCGGGGAAGCAGGGAAGAGATTCTATGGCTACACCTTC.

The CDR3 is CASRLDRGWEQYF. The CDR3 region has the DNA TGCGCCAGCAGACTGGACAGGGGATGGGAGCAGTACTTC. The chain couples TRBV5-1 to TRBJ2-7, with 9 positions matching TRBD1. From germline, CDR1 is SGHRS and CDR2 YFSETQ. The CDR3 has 13 amino acids. J was trimmed by 7 bases and V by 5 bases; bases with no gene match: 7.

This clonotype was found a few times. The genes are TRBV5-1 and TRBJ2-5, with D possibly matching TRBD1 (6 bases). V lost 0 bases, J lost 2 bases, and 14 bases lay in between. CDR3 length: 16 amino acids. Germline CDR1 is SGHRS and CDR2 is YFSETQ. The CDR3 reads CASSLVIGTSQETQYF. CDR3 bases: TGCGCCAGCAGCTTGGTGATTGGGACATCACAAGAGACCCAGTACTTC.

This chain links TRBV12-5 with TRBJ2-5; 8 positions agree with TRBD1. The CDR3 extends over 15 amino acids. Trimming took 0 bases from V and 5 from J; bases not matched to a gene: 5. Germline V CDR1 and CDR2: LGHNT, FRNRAP. CDR3 nucleotides: TGTGCTAGTGGTTTGGTGCAGGGGGCGGGGGAGACCCAGTACTTC. This encodes CASGLVQGAGETQYF. Complete variable domain (other parts from reference TRBV12-5 and TRBJ2-5): DARVTQTPRHKVTEMGQEVTMRCQPILGHNTVFWYRQTMMQGLELLAYFRNRAPLDDSGMPKDRFSAEMPDATLATLKIQPSEPRDSAVYFCASGLVQGAGETQYFGPGTRLLVL.

In this sample, this clonotype turned up a few times. The chain combines TRBV6-2 or TRBV6-3 with TRBJ2-7; 9 bases agree with TRBD1. The CDR3 is 16 residues long. The V gene end was trimmed by 5 bases and the J gene end by 0 bases; junction bases not matched to a gene: 8. Germline V CDR1 and CDR2: MNHEY, SVGEGT. This CDR3 reads CASSRPGQGSSYEQYF. The CDR3 DNA is TGTGCCAGCAGTCGGCCGGGACAGGGTTCCTCCTACGAGCAGTACTTC.

The chain combines TRBV28 with TRBJ2-7; no reliable D call. The CDR3 loop spans 14 amino acids. Looked up from germline, CDR1 is MDHEN and CDR2 is SYDVKM. V dropped 4 bases and J dropped 3 bases, with 13 bases sitting between them. CDR3 in amino acids: CASSSPSWGYEQYF. The DNA for the CDR3 is TGTGCCAGCAGTTCCCCGTCTTGGGGCTACGAGCAGTACTTC.

The genes are TRBV14 and TRBJ2-1, with a weak D call TRBD1 (5 bases). Looked up from germline, CDR1 is SGHDN and CDR2 is FVKESK. The CDR3 is 14 residues long. V lost 0 bases, J lost 7 bases, and 10 bases lay in between. CDR3 sequence (DNA): TGTGCCAGCAGCCAAGATCCAGACAGAAATGAGCAGTTCTTC. Its protein product is CASSQDPDRNEQFF.

In regard to this clonotype: At one end, the junction sequence differs from germline, possibly due to a read error. V and J are TRBV4-1 and TRBJ1-2, with 8 bases aligning to TRBD1. Per the germline V gene, CDR1 is MGHRA and CDR2 is YSYEKL. This CDR3 has 17 residues. The CDR3 here is CAGSQERGQGTNYGYTF. In nucleotides, the CDR3 is TGCGCCGGCAGCCAAGAGAGAGGACAGGGTACTAACTATGGCTACACCTTC.

This clonotype was counted between two and nine times. DNA for the CDR3: TGCGCCAGTACCATCGAGGGGGGAGAGACCCAGTACTTC. Translating it yields CASTIEGGETQYF. The genes are TRBV5-1 and TRBJ2-5; D is possibly TRBD1 or TRBD2 (6 bases each). Germline CDR1 and CDR2: SGHRS and YFSETQ. The germline V and J ends were trimmed by 8 bases and 4 bases, with 15 bases remaining between them. CDR3 length equals 13 residues.

The chain joins TRBV10-3 to TRBJ2-1; 7 nucleotides line up with TRBD1. The CDR3 loop spans 11 amino acids. In germline, CDR1 is ENHRY, CDR2 SYGVKD. With 9 bases clipped from V and 6 bases from J, the junction kept 2 bases outside the gene matches. The CDR3 sequence is CAMTGSNEQFF. CDR3 bases: TGTGCCATGACAGGGTCCAATGAGCAGTTCTTC.

The chain has TRBV27 and TRBJ2-1, with 8 bases matching TRBD1. The J segment lost 4 bases and the V segment lost 10 bases, leaving 12 bases of the junction unmatched. Germline V gene sequence: CDR1 MNHEY, CDR2 SMNVEV (reference sequence). CDR3 size: 15 residues. Written as DNA, the CDR3 is TGTGCCACCCGGGGTCGACAGGGGCAATACAATGAGCAGTTCTTC. It translates to CATRGRQGQYNEQFF.

The chain joins TRBV12-3 or TRBV12-4 to TRBJ1-6; D not certain. The ends were cut back, 2 bases at V and 0 bases at J, with 5 bases in the middle. The length of the CDR3 is 15 residues. The CDR3 here is CASSLFSSYNSPLHF. Written as DNA, the CDR3 is TGTGCCAGCAGTTTATTTAGCTCCTATAATTCACCCCTCCACTTT.

This clonotype was seen ten or more times. The V and J genes are TRBV28 and TRBJ2-3; D not certain. Trimming removed 4 bases from V and 3 bases from J, with 11 bases in between. This CDR3 is 14 amino acids long. CDR1 and CDR2 from the germline V gene are MDHEN and SYDVKM. DNA of the CDR3: TGTGCCAGCAGTTCTCCCCCCGGAACAGATACGCAGTATTTT. It specifies CASSSPPGTDTQYF.

This clonotype was seen more than once but under ten times. This chain uses TRBV9 with TRBJ2-5; D not resolved. From germline, CDR1 is SGDLS and CDR2 YYNGEE. Trimming took 0 bases from V and 1 from J, leaving 7 bases between them. CDR3 length: 14 residues. The CDR3 loop reads CASSVEAVQETQYF. CDR3 nucleotide sequence: TGTGCCAGCAGCGTAGAGGCGGTCCAAGAGACCCAGTACTTC.

The chain couples TRBV6-2 or TRBV6-3 to TRBJ2-7; no firm D call. This CDR3 contains 11 residues. Between the trimmed V and J ends, which lost 6 bases and 5 bases, there was a span of 8 bases. The germline V gene encodes CDR1 MNHEY and CDR2 SVGEGT. CDR3 residues: CASSYTHEQYF. CDR3 coding DNA: TGTGCCAGCAGCTACACCCACGAGCAGTACTTC.

This sequence joins TRBV28 and TRBJ2-4, with D possibly being TRBD1 (6 bases). Matching the DNA end better, TRBJ2-7 makes the J call doubtful. The germline gives CDR1 MDHEN, CDR2 SYDVKM. The CDR3 spans 14 residues. Here the CDR3 DNA reads TGTGCCAGCATCCTCCGGCCAGGGGCCCACGAGCAGTACTTC. Amino acid sequence: CASILRPGAHEQYF.

This clonotype showed up just once. The chain links TRBV4-3 to TRBJ1-2; 11 nucleotides line up with TRBD1. V gave up 0 bases and J gave up 5 bases; unmatched junction bases: 11. The CDR3 spans 18 residues. Per the germline V gene, CDR1 is LGHNA and CDR2 is YSLEER. The CDR3 spells CASSQDLRGTGGRYGYTF. CDR3 DNA: TGCGCCAGCAGCCAAGACTTGAGGGGGACAGGGGGTAGATATGGCTACACCTTC.

This clonotype was counted between two and nine times. The chain joins TRBV6-6 to TRBJ2-7; 9 bases are a match to TRBD1. This CDR3 has 16 residues. V was clipped by 6 bases and J by 4 bases; unmatched bases: 13. The germline V gene encodes CDR1 MNHNY and CDR2 SVGAGI (reference sequence). The CDR3 nucleotides are TGTGCCAGCAGCCCAAGGGACAGGGTCTCTTTTTACGAGCAGTACTTC. Residues: CASSPRDRVSFYEQYF.